One and the same sample provided the 9 T cell receptor beta chains below, sequenced in a study of cytomegalovirus exposure and HLA in healthy donors (dated by TCRdb to 2015 to 2018). Library generation was performed with the immunoSEQ multiplex PCR assay. For the multiplex PCR, a mixture combining 60 forward primers for TCR Vbeta segments and 13 reverse primers for TCR Jbeta segments was used. TCRdb mirrors the immuneACCESS table, restricted to in-frame sequences. Some clones are absent from its copies; in checked studies, under half trace to an unresolved V gene, and the reason for the others is unknown. For this sample there are 100,000 to 150,000 clones; over 75% appear just once. Around 6.4% of the sample rests with the top ten. Sequencing used PBMCs. The receptors shown here come from a woman aged 40 to 50 in good health and CMV-seropositive.

The chain couples TRBV7-8 to TRBJ2-2; 9 bases agree with TRBD1. The CDR3 is 15 residues long. Germline V gene sequence: CDR1 SGHVS, CDR2 FQNEAQ. Losses at the gene ends were 5 bases for V and 1 base for J; bases not matched to a gene: 2. CDR3 in DNA: TGTGCCAGCAGCAAGGGACAGGGGAACACCGGGGAGCTGTTTTTT. Amino acid sequence: CASSKGQGNTGELFF.

The gene calls are TRBV2 and TRBJ1-2; 10 bases are shared with TRBD1. The germline gives CDR1 SNHLY, CDR2 FYNNEI. This CDR3 comprises 15 residues. The ends lost 6 bases at V and 4 bases at J; junction bases unmatched: 8. The CDR3 protein is CASRPTGGIGYGYTF. CDR3 bases: TGTGCCAGCAGGCCGACAGGGGGCATCGGCTATGGCTACACCTTC.

On this clone itself: The identical CDR3 is also encoded by other nucleotide sequences in the sample. This CDR3 is CASSLGGRNTEAFF. CDR3 in DNA: TGCGCCAGCAGCTTGGGGGGCCGGAACACTGAAGCTTTCTTT. This sequence joins TRBV5-1 and TRBJ1-1; D is possibly TRBD1 (5 bases). The length of the CDR3 is 14 residues. Germline CDR1 is SGHRS and CDR2 is YFSETQ. The V gene lost 0 bases and the J gene lost 1 base, with 7 bases spanning the gap.

This chain links TRBV28 with TRBJ1-1, with D uncertain. The CDR3 extends over 11 amino acids. Trimming took 5 bases from V and 3 from J, leaving 4 bases between them. Per the germline V gene, CDR1 is MDHEN and CDR2 is SYDVKM. In DNA form, the CDR3 reads TGTGCCAGCAGTCTAGACACTGAAGCTTTCTTT. This codes for CASSLDTEAFF.

The J gene is TRBJ2-1, the V gene TRBV4-1; TRBD1 might be the D (5 bases). Germline values: CDR1 MGHRA, CDR2 YSYEKL. Trimming cost V 2 bases and J 12 bases, with 23 bases left between them. The CDR3 extends over 16 amino acids. The CDR3, as DNA: TGCGCCAGCAGCCAACTAGGGGCCAGCCGAACTCAAGGGCAGTTCTTC. Translation gives CASSQLGASRTQGQFF.

The V gene is TRBV5-5, the J gene TRBJ1-2, with TRBD1 matching 11 bases. The CDR3 sequence is 17 residues long. Germline CDR1 and CDR2: SGHKS and YYEKEE (reference sequence). V trimming: 0 bases; J trimming: 8 bases; junction bases outside the gene matches: 12. The CDR3 protein is CASSLGGTGGSLQGYTF. CDR3 nucleotide sequence: TGTGCCAGCAGCTTGGGAGGGACAGGGGGTTCCCTACAAGGCTACACCTTC.

CDR3 sequence reads: CASSNRENEQYF. The CDR3 bases are TGTGCCAGCAGTAATAGAGAAAACGAGCAGTACTTC. The rearrangement joins TRBV27 to TRBJ2-7; D unclear. V was shortened by 5 bases and J by 5 bases, with 10 bases between the two germline ends. The CDR3 runs 12 residues. The germline gives CDR1 MNHEY, CDR2 SMNVEV (reference sequence).

The chain carries TRBV27 and TRBJ1-2, with D maybe TRBD1 (5 bases). There are 16 residues in the CDR3. Per germline, CDR1 MNHEY and CDR2 SMNVEV (reference sequence). V lost 4 bases and J lost 6, with 21 bases in between. CDR3 sequence reads: CASSSILRTNLDGYTF. CDR3 in DNA: TGTGCCAGCAGTTCTATTTTAAGGACAAATCTTGATGGCTACACCTTC.

The rearrangement links TRBV6-5 to TRBJ1-2; D is undetermined. V was clipped by 0 bases and J by 1 base, with 3 bases between them. CDR1 MNHEY and CDR2 SVGAGI come from the germline V gene. The CDR3 loop spans 13 amino acids. CDR3 loop: CASSYSRNYGYTF. The CDR3 DNA reads TGTGCCAGCAGTTACTCCCGTAACTATGGCTACACCTTC.